This TCR beta chain was profiled in a study of blood T cell repertoires in COVID-19. At the level of the study: The origin of the acute and convalescent COVID-19 samples was the United States, Italy and Spain. T cells, B-cell-depleted T cells, or PBMCs provided the cDNA or gDNA that served as material.

TCRdb keeps only in-frame clones here, not all; method: immunoSEQ multiplex PCR. Of about 250,000 clones listed, 86% are singletons. Germline V gene sequence: CDR1 SGHTA, CDR2 FQGTGA. The CDR3 spans 16 residues. Trimming cost V 5 bases and J 6 bases; bases outside gene matches: 14. The chain links TRBV7-3 to TRBJ2-3, with 7 bases aligning to TRBD1. The TCR was taken from a woman aged 60-70 years who had recovered from COVID-19. Specimen: peripheral blood. The CDR3 bases are TGTGCCAGCAGCCCAGTAGACAGGGAAGGTGGGGATACGCAGTATTTT. Its translation is CASSPVDREGGDTQYF. The complete variable domain, with remaining parts taken from reference TRBV7-3 and TRBJ2-3, reads GAGVSQTPSNKVTEKGKYVELRCDPISGHTALYWYRQSLGQGPEFLIYFQGTGAADDSGLPNDRFFAVRPEGSVSTLKIQRTERGDSAVYLCASSPVDREGGDTQYFGPGTRLTVL.